The TCR beta chain under discussion was sequenced for a study of T cell repertoires in cytomegalovirus infection (dated by TCRdb to about 2019). In the study overall: Recently identified HLA-C-restricted CMV epitopes, whose presentation resists viral immunomodulation, were targeted by peptide stimulations together with well-studied HLA-B-restricted epitopes. The HLA type of each donor mattered for the analysis, because public TCR beta signatures pointed to carriage of CMV infection along with the matching HLA type. Findings and caveats that apply to the study as a whole: In the ex vivo response, HLA-C-restricted CMV-specific TCR beta clonotypes were dominant, and in two of eight donors the single most frequent clonotype came from this HLA-C-restricted group. In both this cohort and an independent cohort of some 380 donors, the cumulative frequency of public TCR beta family members distinguished carriers of CMV infection plus the relevant HLA type.

The reads were generated on an Illumina HiSeq 1500. Through fastp at Q25 and MiXCR, TCRdb rebuilt clones from the public reads, retaining in-frame beta chains. Rows are unified per CDR3 protein, each entry keeping the most common DNA and genes. The sample table records more than 300,000 distinct CDR3 sequences; about 35% of these occur just once. Roughly 13% of the sample rests with the top ten. This clonotype has ten or more counts. Its cognate antigen has yet to be identified. No base-level quality is on record; no much larger clone is a single base apart. The sample's treatment or condition label, decoded: in vitro stimulation with specific CMV peptide epitopes to enrich CMV-specific T cells. From cysteine to phenylalanine, the CDR3 is 14 amino acids long. Only the CDR3 part of the read is kept: 42 bases, read in frame from the first base. Between the V and J ends, shortened by 2 bases and 5 bases respectively, the junction contains 12 bases. CDR1 and CDR2 were assigned from the germline V gene as SGHTA and FQGNSA.

The sequence was obtained from a human donor in good health (CMV status not recorded). Some clones in this sample may be carry-over from other donors' samples. The sequenced sample was cultured PBMCs, obtained from culture after CMV antigen stimulation. The chain links TRBV7-2 with TRBJ2-5; no confident D gene assignment can be made. The DNA sequence is given as TGTGCCAGCAGCTTACTGCGGCCCGGGGAGACCCAGTACTTC. This gives the protein CASSLLRPGETQYF.